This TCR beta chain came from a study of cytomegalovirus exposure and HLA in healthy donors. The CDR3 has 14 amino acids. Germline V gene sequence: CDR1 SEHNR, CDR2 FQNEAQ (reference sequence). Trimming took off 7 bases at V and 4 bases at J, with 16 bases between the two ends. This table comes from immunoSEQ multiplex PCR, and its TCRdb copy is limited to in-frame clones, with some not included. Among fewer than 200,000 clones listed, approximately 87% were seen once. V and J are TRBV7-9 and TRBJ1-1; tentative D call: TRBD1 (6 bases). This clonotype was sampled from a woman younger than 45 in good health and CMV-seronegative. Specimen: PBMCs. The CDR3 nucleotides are TGTGCCAGCACCACGTCTGGACAGCCCACTGAAGCTTTCTTT. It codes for CASTTSGQPTEAFF.